This T cell receptor beta chain was profiled in a study of T cells in Graves' hyperthyroidism and ophthalmopathy. With a duration under 2 months, the hyperthyroidism was newly diagnosed in patients aged 18 to 65. Each diagnosis was grounded in clinical symptoms, serum thyroxine and TRAb, thyroid ultrasound, and orbital computed tomography. The authors obtained PBMCs from about 9 ml of fresh peripheral blood. The study, taken as a whole, reports: The blood repertoire included most of the expanded thyroid clonotypes above 0.001.

Template material for amplifying TCR beta CDR3 regions consisted of RNA transcripts. First-round RT-PCR of the TCR CDR3 relied on the HTBI primer set. Each CDR3 protein gets one entry after TCRdb re-called the multiplex PCR reads with MiXCR. The sample records about 560,000 distinct CDR3 sequences, 12% to 15% being singletons. There are a few counts of this clonotype. Its antigen is currently unknown. Germline values: CDR1 SEHNR, CDR2 FQNEAQ (reference sequence). CDR3 length: 13 residues. V was clipped by 5 bases and J by 4 bases, with 12 bases between them. This rearrangement joins TRBV7-9 to TRBJ2-7; unclear D gene. This clonotype was sampled from a woman in her 40s with Graves' hyperthyroidism. Material: blood. CDR3: CASSPKQTYEQYF. The CDR3 bases are TGTGCCAGCAGCCCCAAGCAGACGTACGAGCAGTACTTC.